The 7 T cell receptor beta chains listed next were all sequenced from one sample in a study of blood T cell repertoires in COVID-19. Method: immunoSEQ multiplex PCR; TCRdb's copy keeps in-frame clones and lacks some. This sample has about 130,000 clones, with roughly 79% found just once. The sequenced material came from peripheral blood. The receptors were sampled from a human donor in a cohort sampled during active COVID-19.

The V and J genes are TRBV4-1 and TRBJ1-3, with no clear D. Germline V gives CDR1 MGHRA, CDR2 YSYEKL. The CDR3 contains 15 residues. V gave up 0 bases and J gave up 6 bases, with 12 bases separating them. The CDR3 loop reads CASSQDTGMENTIYF. The CDR3 nucleotides are TGCGCCAGCAGCCAAGATACCGGGATGGAAAACACCATATATTTT.

This clone was observed a few times. The rearrangement uses TRBV24-1 and TRBJ1-2; D gene ambiguous. CDR1 is KGHDR and CDR2 is SFDVKD in the germline V gene. The CDR3 extends over 14 amino acids. The V end lost 7 bases, the J end lost 4 bases, and 15 bases lay between the germline ends. Here the CDR3 reads CATSTGGQSYGYTF. In DNA form, the CDR3 reads TGTGCCACCAGCACGGGAGGGCAGAGCTATGGCTACACCTTC.

The J gene is TRBJ2-6, the V gene TRBV6-6; D is possibly TRBD1 (6 bases). CDR3 size: 16 residues. Per germline, CDR1 MNHNY and CDR2 SVGAGI (reference sequence). Trimming shortened V by 5 bases and J by 0 bases, and 11 bases separated the two germline ends. CDR3 sequence (DNA): TGTGCCAGCAGTAAAGGACAGCACTCTGGGGCCAACGTCCTGACTTTC. This gives the protein CASSKGQHSGANVLTF.

The genes are TRBV5-1 and TRBJ2-7, with unresolved D. The CDR3 spans 12 residues. With 4 bases removed from V and 2 bases from J, the gap between germline ends came to 7 bases. Germline V lookup: CDR1 SGHRS, CDR2 YFSETQ. The CDR3: CASSLRAYEQYF. The CDR3 DNA is TGCGCCAGCAGCCTCCGGGCCTACGAGCAGTACTTC.

The rearrangement links TRBV28 to TRBJ1-2, with 7 bases lining up with TRBD1. The V gene end was trimmed by 8 bases and the J gene end by 7 bases; junction bases not matched to a gene: 16. Germline CDR1 MDHEN, CDR2 SYDVKM. The CDR3 totals 15 residues. The CDR3: CASWTPGTEGGGYTF. CDR3 nucleotide sequence: TGTGCCAGCTGGACCCCCGGGACAGAAGGGGGTGGCTACACCTTC.

The rearrangement links TRBV14 to TRBJ2-1; no definite D call. The CDR3 covers 12 residues. Germline V gene sequence: CDR1 SGHDN, CDR2 FVKESK. V lost 6 bases, J lost 6 bases, and 9 bases lay in between. The CDR3 nucleotides are TGTGCCAGCAGTCCCACCAGCAATGAGCAGTTCTTC. Amino acids: CASSPTSNEQFF.

Concerning this clone: The sample carries other DNA sequences with the same CDR3. CDR3 DNA: TGTGCCAGCAGCCGTAGACTAGCGGGGGGGACAGATACGCAGTATTTT. It is translated as CASSRRLAGGTDTQYF. The V call is TRBV28, the J call TRBJ2-3; 14 bases line up with TRBD2. Germline values: CDR1 MDHEN, CDR2 SYDVKM. V dropped 6 bases and J dropped 3; count of bases not matched to a gene: 5. CDR3 size: 16 residues.